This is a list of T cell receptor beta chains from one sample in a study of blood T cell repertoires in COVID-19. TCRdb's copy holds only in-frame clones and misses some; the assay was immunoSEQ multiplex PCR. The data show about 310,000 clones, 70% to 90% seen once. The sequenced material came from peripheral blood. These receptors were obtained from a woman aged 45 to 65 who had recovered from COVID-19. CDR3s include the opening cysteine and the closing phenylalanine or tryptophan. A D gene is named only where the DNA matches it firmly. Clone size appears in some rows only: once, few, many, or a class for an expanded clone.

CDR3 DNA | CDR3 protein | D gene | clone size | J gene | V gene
TGTGCCAGCGGACAGGGATACGAAAAACTGTTTTTT | CASGQGYEKLFF | TRBD1 | - | TRBJ1-4 | TRBV12-3/TRBV12-4
TGTGCCAGCAGTCTAGCGGGGGACCCCAATGAGCAGTTCTTC | CASSLAGDPNEQFF | TRBD2 | - | TRBJ2-1 | TRBV3-1/TRBV3-2
TGTGCCAGCAGTTACTCACAGGGGGCAACCTATAATTCACCCCTCCACTTT | CASSYSQGATYNSPLHF | TRBD1 | - | TRBJ1-6 | TRBV28
TGTGCCAGCAGCACTAGGTTCAGGGGGCAGAACACCGGGGAGCTGTTTTTT | CASSTRFRGQNTGELFF | TRBD1 | - | TRBJ2-2 | TRBV7-2
TGTGCCAGCAGCTGGAGGACTAGCGGGCACGAGCAGTACTTC | CASSWRTSGHEQYF | TRBD2 | - | TRBJ2-7 | TRBV11-2
TGTGCCAGCAGCACTAGCGGGAACACCGGGGAGCTGTTTTTT | CASSTSGNTGELFF | - | - | TRBJ2-2 | TRBV21-1
TGCGCCAGCAGCTTGGCTCATAGGAACACTGAAGCTTTCTTT | CASSLAHRNTEAFF | - | - | TRBJ1-1 | TRBV5-1
TGCGCCAGCAGCCCAGACAGGGGATCTGGCTACACCTTC | CASSPDRGSGYTF | TRBD1 | - | TRBJ1-2 | TRBV4-3
TGTGCCAGCAGTTTACCAACAGGGGTCTATGGCTACACCTTC | CASSLPTGVYGYTF | TRBD1 | - | TRBJ1-2 | TRBV28
TGTGCCAGCAGCGAAACATATAGCGGGGGGGCAGAGACCCAGTACTTC | CASSETYSGGAETQYF | TRBD2 | - | TRBJ2-5 | TRBV6-1
TGTGCCAGCAGGGCGAAAGGGGGCGCCGCCGGGGAGCTGTTTTTT | CASRAKGGAAGELFF | TRBD1 | few | TRBJ2-2 | TRBV2
TGTGCCAGCAGCTTTGGCCCGGGGGATGGCTACACCTTC | CASSFGPGDGYTF | - | - | TRBJ1-2 | TRBV5-4
TGTGCCAGCAGTTCATACAGGGGGCAGGGCCTTTTCTTT | CASSSYRGQGLFF | TRBD1 | - | TRBJ1-1 | TRBV11-2
TGTGCCAGCAGTCCAGGCCGAGGGCAGCGCACAGATACGCAGTATTTT | CASSPGRGQRTDTQYF | - | - | TRBJ2-3 | TRBV7-8
TGTGCCAGCTCACCCCTAGCGGGGGAGCAGTTCTTC | CASSPLAGEQFF | TRBD2 | - | TRBJ2-1 | TRBV18
TGTGCCAGCAGCCCCCAAGGGGACTGGGGTCGGTATGGCTACACCTTC | CASSPQGDWGRYGYTF | - | - | TRBJ1-2 | TRBV14
TGCGCCAGCAGCCAAGAAACAGGAACTGAAAAACTGTTTTTT | CASSQETGTEKLFF | - | - | TRBJ1-4 | TRBV4-3
TGTGCCAGCAGCCCTGGTAGGAGAACCGAGCAGTACTTC | CASSPGRRTEQYF | - | - | TRBJ2-7 | TRBV28
TGTGCCAGCAGTCCATCGGACAGAGCTAATTCACCCCTCCACTTT | CASSPSDRANSPLHF | - | - | TRBJ1-6 | TRBV2
TGTGCCAGCAGTCCTCGGACAGGGGGCACTGAAGCTTTCTTT | CASSPRTGGTEAFF | TRBD1 | - | TRBJ1-1 | TRBV27
TGCAGCGCAAGGACAGGCACGTATGGCTACACCTTC | CSARTGTYGYTF | TRBD1 | - | TRBJ1-2 | TRBV29-1
TGTGCCAGCGGGGTCGGGACTAGCGTCTACAATGAGCAGTTCTTC | CASGVGTSVYNEQFF | TRBD2 | - | TRBJ2-1 | TRBV5-4
TGTGCCAGTGACAGGGGTTGGGCCGGGGAGCTGTTTTTT | CASDRGWAGELFF | TRBD1 | - | TRBJ2-2 | TRBV19
TGTGCCAGCAGCGTAGGGGGTTTCGTACAGCGGGAGGGCCAGAATCTCGCTCGCGGAGATACGCAGTATTTT | CASSVGGFVQREGQNLARGDTQYF | TRBD2 | - | TRBJ2-3 | TRBV9
TGCGCCAGCAGTGAGTCGGGCGACGGGGGTCATCCGCAGTACTTC | CASSESGDGGHPQYF | - | - | TRBJ2-7 | TRBV10-1
TGTGCCAGCAGCCCCGCGAGGGGGGAGCTGTTTTTT | CASSPARGELFF | - | - | TRBJ2-2 | TRBV6-5
TGCGCCAGCAGCCCCGAAGTGCGTGTTTACACTGAAGCTTTCTTT | CASSPEVRVYTEAFF | - | - | TRBJ1-1 | TRBV4-3
TGTGCCAGCAGCGTAGGAGACTATACCTCTGGAAACACCATATATTTT | CASSVGDYTSGNTIYF | - | - | TRBJ1-3 | TRBV9
TGTGCCAGCAGCTTACAGGGTCGAGAGACCCAGTACTTC | CASSLQGRETQYF | - | once | TRBJ2-5 | TRBV5-5
TGTGCCAGCTCACCTGCGGGAGGTTGGACAGATACGCAGTATTTT | CASSPAGGWTDTQYF | TRBD2 | - | TRBJ2-3 | TRBV18
TGCAGCGCCTGCGGACAGGTAGGTATGGACTATGGCTACACCTTC | CSACGQVGMDYGYTF | TRBD1 | - | TRBJ1-2 | TRBV29-1
TGTGCCAGTAGTCGGCTAGCGGGGATTCAAGAGACCCAGTACTTC | CASSRLAGIQETQYF | TRBD2 | - | TRBJ2-5 | TRBV19
TGTGCCAGCCCTACGGGGGCAGGGGGCCAAGAGACCCAGTACTTC | CASPTGAGGQETQYF | - | - | TRBJ2-5 | TRBV11-3
TGTGCCAGCTCGGGACACATTAATTCACCCCTCCACTTT | CASSGHINSPLHF | - | - | TRBJ1-6 | TRBV2
TGTGCCAGCAGAACCTCAGGGTGGGAGCAGTACTTC | CASRTSGWEQYF | - | - | TRBJ2-7 | TRBV6-5
TGTGCCTGGAATGACAGGGGGAAGAATGAAAAACTGTTTTTT | CAWNDRGKNEKLFF | TRBD1 | - | TRBJ1-4 | TRBV30
TGCGCCAGCAGCCACCCGGGCGGAGGTTTGTTTTTT | CASSHPGGGLFF | - | once | TRBJ1-4 | TRBV4-1
TGTGCCATCAGTGAGTCGGGGGGGCTTGGCGATGAGCAGTTCTTC | CAISESGGLGDEQFF | - | once | TRBJ2-1 | TRBV10-3
TGTGCCAGTAGTAGGGCGGGAGGATCCGGTGAGCAGTTCTTC | CASSRAGGSGEQFF | TRBD2 | - | TRBJ2-1 | TRBV19
TGTGCCAGCAGCCAACGGACTAGCGACTACAATGAGCAGTTCTTC | CASSQRTSDYNEQFF | TRBD2 | - | TRBJ2-1 | TRBV4-2
TGTGCCTGGAGTAGACCGGACAGCCTATATGGCTACACCTTC | CAWSRPDSLYGYTF | - | - | TRBJ1-2 | TRBV30
TGTGCCTGGAGTGTACAGGTGGGGACTGAAGCTTTCTTT | CAWSVQVGTEAFF | - | - | TRBJ1-1 | TRBV30
TGCGCCAGCAGCTTACCGCGGGGGGACACAGATACGCAGTATTTT | CASSLPRGDTDTQYF | TRBD2 | once | TRBJ2-3 | TRBV5-1
TGCAGTGCTAGTACTAGCGGAGATTCTGGGGCCAACGTCCTGACTTTC | CSASTSGDSGANVLTF | TRBD2 | - | TRBJ2-6 | TRBV20-1
TGTGCCAGCAGTCACGGACAGGGAGGGCCTGAAGCTTTCTTT | CASSHGQGGPEAFF | TRBD1 | - | TRBJ1-1 | TRBV28
TGCGCCAGCAGCAGGCGGACAGGAGGGGTCTCCTACAATGAGCAGTTCTTC | CASSRRTGGVSYNEQFF | - | once | TRBJ2-1 | TRBV5-1
TGTGCCAGCAGCTGTCGATCGGGTGAGGAGACCCAGTACTTC | CASSCRSGEETQYF | - | - | TRBJ2-5 | TRBV21-1
TGCAGCGTTGATTTTACAAGGGGTGAGGCCACTGAAGCTTTCTTT | CSVDFTRGEATEAFF | - | - | TRBJ1-1 | TRBV29-1
TGTGCCAGCAATGTTGACAGAAACTCCTACGAGCAGTACTTC | CASNVDRNSYEQYF | - | few | TRBJ2-7 | TRBV2
TGTGCCAGCAGCTATGGTAGACTGAACAATGAGCAGTTCTTC | CASSYGRLNNEQFF | - | - | TRBJ2-1 | TRBV5-6
TGTGCCAGCAGCGTAAGCGGCCCGGGCCGCAATGAGCAGTTCTTC | CASSVSGPGRNEQFF | - | - | TRBJ2-1 | TRBV6-2/TRBV6-3
TGTGCCAGCAATCCTATTACAGAGACCCAGTACTTC | CASNPITETQYF | - | - | TRBJ2-5 | TRBV2
TGTGCCAGTAATCGAGGGTACCGTGACTCCCCACAGCCCCAGCATTTT | CASNRGYRDSPQPQHF | - | - | TRBJ1-5 | TRBV19
TGTGCCAGCAGCTTACCCGGAGATCAGCCCCAGCATTTT | CASSLPGDQPQHF | - | - | TRBJ1-5 | TRBV7-2
TGTGCCAGCAGTTACCGACTACAGGGCGCCACTGAAGCTTTCTTT | CASSYRLQGATEAFF | - | - | TRBJ1-1 | TRBV6-5
TGTGCCAGCATCGGGGGATTTACCGGGGAGCTGTTTTTT | CASIGGFTGELFF | - | - | TRBJ2-2 | TRBV2